This T cell receptor beta chain was captured by sequencing in a study of T-cell memory formation after mild COVID-19. V lost 2 bases and J 6 bases, leaving 11 bases between the germline ends. The V gene's germline CDR1 is SEHNR and CDR2 FQNEAQ (reference sequence). The CDR3 totals 13 residues. The study, taken as a whole, reports: Researchers found some responding clones in pre-infection memory, a sign that cross-reactive memory joined. CM and EM subsets held most contracting CD4+ clones; EMRA held CD8+ ones. Clones from the second wave (peaking day 37) had unconfirmed SARS-CoV-2 specificity.

Using its own MiXCR run on the 5' RACE reads, TCRdb lists one record per CDR3 protein. The sample yields about 82,000 distinct CDR3 sequences, 9.5% to 15% seen once. As concerns this clonotype: The antigen is undetermined.

The TCR was taken from a man between 18 and 29 years old who had mild COVID-19 (a few samples of this study predate the infection). Cell type and time point are not known. Sequenced sample: PBMCs or a T cell subset sorted from them (not recorded which). The chain couples TRBV7-9 to TRBJ2-7; D not certain. CDR3 bases: TGTGCCAGCAGCTTATCTACTACCCTCGAGCAGTACTTC. Translating it yields CASSLSTTLEQYF.